Listed here are 5 T cell receptor beta chains from one sample, sequenced in a study of T cells after yellow fever vaccination. One entry per CDR3 protein results from TCRdb running MiXCR on the 5' RACE reads. The repertoire holds 350,000 to 550,000 distinct CDR3 sequences, with around 20% as singletons. The input for sequencing was PBMCs, taken before the yellow fever booster vaccination. The receptors here all came from a man between 18 and 29 years old who received the YFV17D yellow fever vaccine.

The chain employs TRBV20-1 and TRBJ2-1; unclear D gene. The CDR3 is 10 amino acids. Trimming stripped 3 bases from V and 8 bases from J, with 5 bases between. CDR1 and CDR2 from the germline V gene are DFQATT and SNEGSKA (reference sequence). The DNA of the CDR3 is TGCAGTGCTAGTCACCATGAGCAGTTCTTC. Translating gives CSASHHEQFF.

This chain links TRBV20-1 with TRBJ1-5; D unresolved. Germline loops: CDR1 DFQATT, CDR2 SNEGSKA (reference sequence). The length of the CDR3 is 13 residues. V lost 6 bases and J 0 bases, leaving 9 bases between the germline ends. CDR3 sequence reads: CSAHPDSNQPQHF. The CDR3 DNA reads as TGCAGTGCCCACCCAGATAGCAATCAGCCCCAGCATTTT.

The chain employs TRBV20-1 and TRBJ2-2, with 13 nucleotides matching TRBD2. V was clipped by 0 bases and J by 7 bases; unmatched bases: 5. Germline V gives CDR1 DFQATT, CDR2 SNEGSKA (reference sequence). The CDR3 has 16 residues. The CDR3 protein is CSARDSTSGGNGELFF. CDR3 bases: TGCAGTGCTAGAGACTCGACTAGCGGGGGGAACGGGGAGCTGTTTTTT.

The chain couples TRBV5-1 to TRBJ1-2, with no clear D. CDR1 is SGHRS, CDR2 YFSETQ, per germline. The CDR3 runs 15 residues. The V end lost 0 bases, the J end lost 8 bases, and 17 bases lay between the germline ends. CDR3 region: CASSLATSPTGGYTF. The CDR3, as DNA: TGCGCCAGCAGCTTGGCCACTTCTCCAACTGGGGGCTACACCTTC.

In this sample, this clonotype turned up a few times. The CDR3 region is CASSYHPGLTETQYF. CDR3 in DNA: TGTGCCAGCAGTTACCACCCGGGACTAACGGAGACCCAGTACTTC. The chain employs TRBV6-2 or TRBV6-3 and TRBJ2-5; 7 bases align to TRBD2. The CDR3 runs 15 residues. With V trimmed by 2 bases and J by 5 bases, 8 bases remained unmatched. Germline CDR1 MNHEY, CDR2 SVGEGT.